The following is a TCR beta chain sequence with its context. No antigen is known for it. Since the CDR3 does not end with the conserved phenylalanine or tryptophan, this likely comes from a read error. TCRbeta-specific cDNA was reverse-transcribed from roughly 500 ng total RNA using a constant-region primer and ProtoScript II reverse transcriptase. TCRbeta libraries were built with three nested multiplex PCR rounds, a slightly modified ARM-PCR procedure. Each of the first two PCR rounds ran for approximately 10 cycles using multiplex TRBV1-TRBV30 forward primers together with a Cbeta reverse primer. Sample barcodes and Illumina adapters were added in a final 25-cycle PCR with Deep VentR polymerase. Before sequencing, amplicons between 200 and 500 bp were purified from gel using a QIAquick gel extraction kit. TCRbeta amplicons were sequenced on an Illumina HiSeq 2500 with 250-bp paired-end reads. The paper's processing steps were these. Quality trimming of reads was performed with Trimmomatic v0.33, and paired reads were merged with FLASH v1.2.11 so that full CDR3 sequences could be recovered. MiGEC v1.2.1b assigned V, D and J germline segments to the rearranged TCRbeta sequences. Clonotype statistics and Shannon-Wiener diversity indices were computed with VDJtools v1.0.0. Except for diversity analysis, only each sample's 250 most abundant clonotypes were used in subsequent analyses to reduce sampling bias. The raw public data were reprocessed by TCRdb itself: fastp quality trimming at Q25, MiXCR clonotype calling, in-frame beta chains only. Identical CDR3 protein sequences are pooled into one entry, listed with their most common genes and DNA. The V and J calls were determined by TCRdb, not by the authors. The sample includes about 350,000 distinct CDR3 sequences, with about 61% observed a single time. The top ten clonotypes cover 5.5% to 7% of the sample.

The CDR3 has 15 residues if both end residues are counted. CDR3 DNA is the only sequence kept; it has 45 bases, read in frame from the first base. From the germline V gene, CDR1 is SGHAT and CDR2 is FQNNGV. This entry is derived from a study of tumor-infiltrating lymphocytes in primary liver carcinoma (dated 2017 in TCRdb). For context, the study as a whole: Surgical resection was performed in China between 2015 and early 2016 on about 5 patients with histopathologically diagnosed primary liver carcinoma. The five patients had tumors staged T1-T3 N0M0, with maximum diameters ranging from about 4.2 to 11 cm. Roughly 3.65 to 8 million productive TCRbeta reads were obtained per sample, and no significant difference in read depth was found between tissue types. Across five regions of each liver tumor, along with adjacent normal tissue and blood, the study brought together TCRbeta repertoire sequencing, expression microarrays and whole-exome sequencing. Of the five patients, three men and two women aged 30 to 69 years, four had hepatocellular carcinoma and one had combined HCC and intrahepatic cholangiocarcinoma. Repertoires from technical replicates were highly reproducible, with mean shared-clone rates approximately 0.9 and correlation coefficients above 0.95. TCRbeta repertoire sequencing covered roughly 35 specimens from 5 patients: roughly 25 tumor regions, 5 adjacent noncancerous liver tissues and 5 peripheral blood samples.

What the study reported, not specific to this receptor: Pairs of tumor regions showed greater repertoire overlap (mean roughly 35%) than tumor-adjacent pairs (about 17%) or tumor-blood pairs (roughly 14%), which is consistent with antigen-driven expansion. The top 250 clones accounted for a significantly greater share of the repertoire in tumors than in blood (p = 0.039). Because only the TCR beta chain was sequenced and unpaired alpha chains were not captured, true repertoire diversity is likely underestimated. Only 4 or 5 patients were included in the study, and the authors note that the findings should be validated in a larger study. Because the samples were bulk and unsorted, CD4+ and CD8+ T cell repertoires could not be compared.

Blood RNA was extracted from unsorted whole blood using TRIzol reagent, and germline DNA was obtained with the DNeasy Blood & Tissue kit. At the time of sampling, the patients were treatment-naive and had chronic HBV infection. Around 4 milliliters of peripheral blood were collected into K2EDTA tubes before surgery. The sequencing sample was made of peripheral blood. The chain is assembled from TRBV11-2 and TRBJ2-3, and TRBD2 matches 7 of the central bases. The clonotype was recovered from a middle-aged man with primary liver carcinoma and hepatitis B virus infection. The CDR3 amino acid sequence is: CASSLWGGRTDTQYL. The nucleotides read TGCGCCAGCAGCCTCTGGGGAGGGCGTACAGATACGCAGTATTTA.